This is a list of T cell receptor beta chains from one sample in a study of T-cell reconstitution after alpha-beta-depleted transplantation in children. Via MiXCR, TCRdb re-called the PCR reads, giving one row per CDR3 protein. In the table there are around 240,000 distinct CDR3 sequences, 7.5% to 9.5% of which are singletons. Sample: PBMCs, mostly from graft donor cells, taken 180 days after TCRalphabeta/CD19-depleted stem cell transplant. The receptors shown here come from a male patient under 18 who had a stem cell transplant for acute lymphoblastic leukemia, so the T cells may come from the graft donor. Both conserved end residues are part of each CDR3. D genes are given only for firm matches. Not every row has a clone size; where given, it reads once, few, many or a size class.

J gene,D gene,V gene,clone size,CDR3 DNA,CDR3 protein
TRBJ1-2,.,TRBV6-1,many,TGTGCCAGCAGTGGCGGGACAAGGAATGGCTACACCTTC,CASSGGTRNGYTF
TRBJ1-1,.,TRBV18,many,TGTGCCAGCTCACCCAGGGTGTTCACTGAAGCTTTCTTT,CASSPRVFTEAFF
TRBJ2-6,.,TRBV5-1,many,TGCGCCAGCAGCCTCACCAATAGCTCTGGGGCCAACGTCCTGACTTTC,CASSLTNSSGANVLTF
TRBJ2-1,.,TRBV15,many,TGTGCCACCAGCAGAGAATGGAGGAGCCCCTACAATGAGCAGTTCTTC,CATSREWRSPYNEQFF
TRBJ2-5,TRBD2,TRBV4-3,.,TGCGCCAGCAGCCGGCGGGGGGAGTGGGAGACCCAGTACTTC,CASSRRGEWETQYF
TRBJ2-5,TRBD2,TRBV4-2,many,TGTGCCAGCAGCCAAGATCCGTTGGTTCTAGCGGGGGGGCCCGGGGCAGAGACCCAGTACTTC,CASSQDPLVLAGGPGAETQYF
TRBJ1-4,.,TRBV20-1,many,TGCAGTGCTCTAGAAAGGTTGATGGGTGAAAAACTGTTTTTT,CSALERLMGEKLFF
TRBJ2-4,.,TRBV12-3/TRBV12-4,many,.,CASSFGTGAGYF
TRBJ2-6,TRBD1,TRBV20-1,few,TGCAGTGCTACCCGGGACAGGGGCTCTGGGGCCAACGTCCTGACTTTC,CSATRDRGSGANVLTF
TRBJ2-7,.,TRBV7-5,.,.,CISVPEPHRWRQGVHEQYF
TRBJ2-1,.,TRBV20-1,many,TGCAGTGCTAGACCCGGACGGTTGCTTAACAATGAGCAGTTCTTC,CSARPGRLLNNEQFF
TRBJ1-1,.,TRBV18,few,TGTGCCAGCTCTGGATTAGGGTCTATTCCGAACACTGAAGCTTTCTTT,CASSGLGSIPNTEAFF
TRBJ2-7,TRBD2,TRBV28,many,TGTGCCAGCAGTCTCGGGACTAGCGGGCGCGAGCAGTACTTC,CASSLGTSGREQYF
TRBJ2-1,TRBD2,TRBV24-1,many,TGTGCCACCAGGGAGGGAGGGAGCTCCTACAATGAGCAGTTCTTC,CATREGGSSYNEQFF
TRBJ2-7,TRBD2,TRBV3-1,few,TGTGCCAGCAGCCTCCTAAAGGGGAGCGGGAACCACGAGCAGTACTTC,CASSLLKGSGNHEQYF
TRBJ2-3,TRBD2,TRBV9,many,TGTGCCAGCAGCGTAGGAATAGCGGGGGGCCCTAGCACAGATACGCAGTATTTT,CASSVGIAGGPSTDTQYF
TRBJ2-3,.,TRBV20-1,many,TGCAGTGCTATGAGGACCCCGGTGCTAGATACGCAGTATTTT,CSAMRTPVLDTQYF